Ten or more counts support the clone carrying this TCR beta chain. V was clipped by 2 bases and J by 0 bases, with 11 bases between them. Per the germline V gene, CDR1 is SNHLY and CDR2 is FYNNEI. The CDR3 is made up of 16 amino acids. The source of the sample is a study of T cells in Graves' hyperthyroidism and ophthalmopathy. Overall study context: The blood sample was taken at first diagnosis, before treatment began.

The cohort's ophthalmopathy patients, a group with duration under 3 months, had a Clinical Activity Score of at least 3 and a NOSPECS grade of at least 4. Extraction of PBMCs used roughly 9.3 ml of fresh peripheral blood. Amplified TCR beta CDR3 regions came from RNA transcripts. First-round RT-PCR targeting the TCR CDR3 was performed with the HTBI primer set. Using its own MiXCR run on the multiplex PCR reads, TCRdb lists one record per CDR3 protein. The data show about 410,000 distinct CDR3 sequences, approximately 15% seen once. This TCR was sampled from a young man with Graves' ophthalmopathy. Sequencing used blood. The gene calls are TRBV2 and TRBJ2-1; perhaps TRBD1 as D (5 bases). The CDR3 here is CASSERQRFSYNEQFF. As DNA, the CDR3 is TGTGCCAGCAGTGAAAGACAGCGATTCTCCTACAATGAGCAGTTCTTC.